The clone carrying this T cell receptor (beta chain) was counted only a few times. The data were obtained in a study of blood T cells in healthy people across ages. The second PCR ran about 6 to 11 cycles with a sample-barcoded 5' primer and J-beta primers. Every cDNA molecule carried a tag from a template-switch adaptor bearing 12 random nucleotides. Each single sample gave us at least 3 million CDR3-containing paired-end reads. MiXCR, applied by TCRdb to the 5' RACE reads, yields one record per CDR3 protein. The profile shows about 1.8 million distinct CDR3 sequences, 40% to 55% of them singletons. Each donor's blood draw was around 9.1 milliliters of peripheral blood. No fewer than 7 million PBMCs went into each sample. Germline V gene lookup returns CDR1 SGHTA and CDR2 FQGNSA. This CDR3 is 14 amino acids long. V dropped 9 bases and J dropped 2 bases, with 16 bases sitting between them.

This TCR was recovered from a woman between 40 and 50 years old in good health. The sample consisted of blood. This sequence joins TRBV7-2 and TRBJ2-5, with D hard to call. The CDR3, as DNA: TGTGCCAGTACCACGAGCGTATTTCAAGAGACCCAGTACTTC. It translates to CASTTSVFQETQYF. The variable domain in full, with the rest retrieved from reference TRBV7-2 and TRBJ2-5, is GAGVSQSPSNKVTEKGKDVELRCDPISGHTALYWYRQSLGQGLEFLIYFQGNSAPDKSGLPSDRFSAERTGGSVSTLTIQRTQQEDSAVYLCASTTSVFQETQYFGPGTRLLVL.